What follows is one T cell receptor (beta chain) and its context. Its antigen is not identified. These data originate in a study of blood T cells in healthy people across ages. Findings and caveats of the study: In older individuals, TCR beta diversity per million T cells was lower, falling roughly linearly with age.

Primed by a sample-barcoded 5' primer and a J-beta primer mix, a second PCR proceeded for about 6 to 12 cycles. TCRdb passed the 5' RACE reads through MiXCR, listing each CDR3 protein once. The repertoire has some 1.4 million distinct CDR3 sequences, 42% of them found once; the top ten carry 7.9%. Specimen: blood. This TCR derives from a woman between 18 and 29 years old in good health.

The DNA of the CDR3 is TGTGCCAGCAGCCTCGGGAAAGGGCCGAGTAGAGAGACCCAGTACTTC. This encodes CASSLGKGPSRETQYF. J is TRBJ2-5 and V is TRBV9; weak D call: TRBD2 (5 bases). CDR1 is SGDLS and CDR2 is YYNGEE in the germline V gene. This CDR3 is built from 16 residues. Trimming took off 4 bases at V and 4 bases at J, with 20 bases between the two ends.